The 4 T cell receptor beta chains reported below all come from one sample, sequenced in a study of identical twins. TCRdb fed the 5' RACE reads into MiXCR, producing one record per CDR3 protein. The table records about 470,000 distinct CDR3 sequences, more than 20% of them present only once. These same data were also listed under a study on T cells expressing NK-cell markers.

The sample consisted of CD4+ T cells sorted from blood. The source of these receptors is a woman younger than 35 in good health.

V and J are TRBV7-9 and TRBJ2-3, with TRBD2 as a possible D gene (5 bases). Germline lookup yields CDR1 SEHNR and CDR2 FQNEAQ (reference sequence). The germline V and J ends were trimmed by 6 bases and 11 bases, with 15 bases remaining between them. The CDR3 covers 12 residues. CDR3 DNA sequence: TGTGCCAGCAGTCAAACTGGAGGAGGGCAGTATTTT. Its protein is CASSQTGGGQYF.

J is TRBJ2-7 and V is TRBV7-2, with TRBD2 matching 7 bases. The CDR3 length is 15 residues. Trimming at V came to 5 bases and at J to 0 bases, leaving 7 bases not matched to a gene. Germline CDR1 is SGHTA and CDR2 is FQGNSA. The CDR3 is CASSLGEGHSYEQYF. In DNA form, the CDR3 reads TGTGCCAGCAGCCTGGGGGAGGGCCACTCCTACGAGCAGTACTTC.

CDR3 loop: CSARESTSRIEQFF. The CDR3 DNA reads as TGCAGTGCTAGAGAATCGACTAGTCGGATTGAGCAGTTCTTC. The chain is built from TRBV20-1 and TRBJ2-1; weak D call: TRBD2 (6 bases). CDR3 size: 14 residues. Germline CDR1 reads DFQATT; CDR2 reads SNEGSKA (reference sequence). V was pared by 0 bases and J by 9 bases, with 15 bases between.

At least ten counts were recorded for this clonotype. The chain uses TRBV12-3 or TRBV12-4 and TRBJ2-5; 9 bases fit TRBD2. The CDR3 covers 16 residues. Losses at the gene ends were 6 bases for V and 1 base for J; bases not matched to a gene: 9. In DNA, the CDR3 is TGTGCCAGCAGCCAGTACCTGACTAGCGGCCAAGAGACCCAGTACTTC. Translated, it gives CASSQYLTSGQETQYF.